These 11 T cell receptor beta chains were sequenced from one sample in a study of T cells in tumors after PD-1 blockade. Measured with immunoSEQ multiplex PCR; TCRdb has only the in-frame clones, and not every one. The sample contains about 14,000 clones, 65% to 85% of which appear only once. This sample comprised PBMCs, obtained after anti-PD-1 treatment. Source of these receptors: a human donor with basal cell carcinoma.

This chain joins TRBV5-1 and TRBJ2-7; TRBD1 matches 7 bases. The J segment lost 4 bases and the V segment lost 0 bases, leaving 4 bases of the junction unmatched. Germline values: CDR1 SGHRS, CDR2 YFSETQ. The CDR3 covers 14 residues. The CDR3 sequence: CASSLEGTAYEQYF. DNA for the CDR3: TGCGCCAGCAGCTTGGAGGGGACAGCTTACGAGCAGTACTTC.

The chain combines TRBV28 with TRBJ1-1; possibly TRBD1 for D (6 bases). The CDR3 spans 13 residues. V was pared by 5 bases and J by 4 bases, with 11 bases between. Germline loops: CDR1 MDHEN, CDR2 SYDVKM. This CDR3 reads CASSLGQITEAFF. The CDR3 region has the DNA TGTGCCAGCAGTCTCGGACAGATCACTGAAGCTTTCTTT.

This chain's CDR3 is CSVEGLAGIYEQYF. Written as DNA, the CDR3 is TGCAGCGTCGAGGGACTAGCGGGTATCTACGAGCAGTACTTC. The V and J genes are TRBV29-1 and TRBJ2-7; 12 positions match TRBD2. The CDR3 loop spans 14 amino acids. V trimming: 6 bases; J trimming: 3 bases; junction bases outside the gene matches: 6. Germline V CDR1 and CDR2: SQVTM, ANQGSEA.

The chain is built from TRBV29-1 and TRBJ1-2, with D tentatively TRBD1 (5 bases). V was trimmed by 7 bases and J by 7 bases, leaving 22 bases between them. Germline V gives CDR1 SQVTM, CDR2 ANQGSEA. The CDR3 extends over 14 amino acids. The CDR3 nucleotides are TGCAGCGCACTTTGGGGGATCCAGCGGGGTGGCTACACCTTC. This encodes CSALWGIQRGGYTF.

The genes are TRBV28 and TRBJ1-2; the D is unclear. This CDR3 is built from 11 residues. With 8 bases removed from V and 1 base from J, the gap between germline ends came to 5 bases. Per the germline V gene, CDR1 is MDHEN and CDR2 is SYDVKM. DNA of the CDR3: TGTGCCAGCGGGTATAACTATGGCTACACCTTC. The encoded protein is CASGYNYGYTF.

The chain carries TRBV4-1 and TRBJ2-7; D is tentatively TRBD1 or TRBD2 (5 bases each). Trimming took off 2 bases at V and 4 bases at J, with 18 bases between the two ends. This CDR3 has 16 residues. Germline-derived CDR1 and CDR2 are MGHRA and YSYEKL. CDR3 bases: TGCGCCAGCAGCCAAAGCCCGGGACGTACTCTGTACGAGCAGTACTTC. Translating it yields CASSQSPGRTLYEQYF.

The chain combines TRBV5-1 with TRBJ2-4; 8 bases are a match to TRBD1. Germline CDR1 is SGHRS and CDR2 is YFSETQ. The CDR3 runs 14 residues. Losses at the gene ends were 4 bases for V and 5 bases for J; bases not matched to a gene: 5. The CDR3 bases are TGCGCCAGCAGCGAAGGGACAGGCCAAAACATTCAGTACTTC. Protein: CASSEGTGQNIQYF.

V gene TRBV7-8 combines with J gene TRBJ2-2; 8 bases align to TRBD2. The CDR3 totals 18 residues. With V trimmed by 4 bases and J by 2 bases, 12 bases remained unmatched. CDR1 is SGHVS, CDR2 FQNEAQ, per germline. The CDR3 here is CASSYLSGAQLNTGELFF. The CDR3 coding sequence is TGTGCCAGCAGCTACCTTAGCGGGGCCCAACTCAACACCGGGGAGCTGTTTTTT.

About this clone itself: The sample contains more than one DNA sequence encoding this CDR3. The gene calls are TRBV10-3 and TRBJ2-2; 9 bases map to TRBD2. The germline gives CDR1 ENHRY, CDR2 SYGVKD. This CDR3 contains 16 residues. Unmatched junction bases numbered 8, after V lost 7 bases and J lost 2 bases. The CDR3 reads CAIKTAGGANTGELFF. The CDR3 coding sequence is TGTGCCATCAAAACCGCGGGGGGGGCCAACACCGGGGAGCTGTTTTTT.

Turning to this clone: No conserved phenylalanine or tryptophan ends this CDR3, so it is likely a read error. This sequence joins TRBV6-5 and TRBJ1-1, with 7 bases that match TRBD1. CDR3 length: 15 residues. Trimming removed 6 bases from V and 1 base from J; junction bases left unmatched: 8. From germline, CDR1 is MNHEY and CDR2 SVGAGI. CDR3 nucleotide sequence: TGTGCCAGCAGAGGCCGGGGACAGAAGAACACTGAAGCTTTCCTT. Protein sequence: CASRGRGQKNTEAFL.

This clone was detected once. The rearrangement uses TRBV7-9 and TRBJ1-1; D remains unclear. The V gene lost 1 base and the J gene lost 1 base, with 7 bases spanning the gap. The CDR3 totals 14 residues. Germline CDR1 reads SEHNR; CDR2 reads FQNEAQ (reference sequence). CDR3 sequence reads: CASSLGYRNTEAFF. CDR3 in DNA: TGTGCCAGCAGCTTAGGGTACAGGAACACTGAAGCTTTCTTT.